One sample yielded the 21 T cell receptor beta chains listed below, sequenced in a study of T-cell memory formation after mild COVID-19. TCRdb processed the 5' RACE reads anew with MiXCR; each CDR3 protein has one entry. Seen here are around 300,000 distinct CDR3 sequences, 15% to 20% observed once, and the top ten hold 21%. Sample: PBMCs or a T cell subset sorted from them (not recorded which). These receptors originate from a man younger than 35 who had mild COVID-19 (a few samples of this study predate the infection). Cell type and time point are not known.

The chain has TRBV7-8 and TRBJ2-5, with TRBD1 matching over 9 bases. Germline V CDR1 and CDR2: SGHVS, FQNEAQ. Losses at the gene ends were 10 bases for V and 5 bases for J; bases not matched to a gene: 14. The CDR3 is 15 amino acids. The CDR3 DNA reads TGTGCCACCACAAACAGGGGGCCTGTAGGGGAGACCCAGTACTTC. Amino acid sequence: CATTNRGPVGETQYF.

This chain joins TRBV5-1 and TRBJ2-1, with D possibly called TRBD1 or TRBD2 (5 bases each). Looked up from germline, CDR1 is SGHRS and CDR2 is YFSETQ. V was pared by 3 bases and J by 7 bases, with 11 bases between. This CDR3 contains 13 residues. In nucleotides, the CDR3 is TGCGCCAGCAGCTGGGGGAATGGGAATGAGCAGTTCTTC. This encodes CASSWGNGNEQFF.

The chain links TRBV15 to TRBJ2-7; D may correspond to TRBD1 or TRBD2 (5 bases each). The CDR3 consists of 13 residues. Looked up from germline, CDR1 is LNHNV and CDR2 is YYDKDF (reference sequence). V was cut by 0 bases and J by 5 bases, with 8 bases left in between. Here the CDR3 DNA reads TGTGCCACCAGCAGAGATTTGGGGGACGAGCAGTACTTC. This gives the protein CATSRDLGDEQYF.

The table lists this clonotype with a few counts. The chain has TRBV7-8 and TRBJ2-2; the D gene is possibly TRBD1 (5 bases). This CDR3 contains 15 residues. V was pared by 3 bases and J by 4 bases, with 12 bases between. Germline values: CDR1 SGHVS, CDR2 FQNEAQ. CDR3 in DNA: TGTGCCAGCAGCTTGGCAGGGATTACCACCGGGGAGCTGTTTTTT. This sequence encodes CASSLAGITTGELFF.

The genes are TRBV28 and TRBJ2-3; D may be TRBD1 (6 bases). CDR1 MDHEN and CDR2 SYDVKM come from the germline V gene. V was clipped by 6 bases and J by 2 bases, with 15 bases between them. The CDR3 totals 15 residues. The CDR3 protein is CASSQPGQITDTQYF. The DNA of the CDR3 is TGTGCCAGCAGCCAGCCCGGACAGATCACAGATACGCAGTATTTT.

CDR3 nucleotides: TGTGCCAGCAGTGAGATGGGGGGCACTGAAGCTTTCTTT. As protein: CASSEMGGTEAFF. The rearrangement uses TRBV2 and TRBJ1-1; the D gene is possibly TRBD1 (5 bases). The CDR3 contains 13 residues. V was shortened by 3 bases and J by 4 bases, with 9 bases between the two germline ends. Germline assignment: CDR1 SNHLY and CDR2 FYNNEI.

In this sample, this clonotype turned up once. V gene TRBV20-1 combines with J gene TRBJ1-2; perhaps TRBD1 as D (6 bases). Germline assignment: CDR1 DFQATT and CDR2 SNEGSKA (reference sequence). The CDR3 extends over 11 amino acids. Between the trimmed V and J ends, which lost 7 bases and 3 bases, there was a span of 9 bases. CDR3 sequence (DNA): TGCAGTGAGGCAGGGGACTATGGCTACACCTTC. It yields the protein CSEAGDYGYTF.

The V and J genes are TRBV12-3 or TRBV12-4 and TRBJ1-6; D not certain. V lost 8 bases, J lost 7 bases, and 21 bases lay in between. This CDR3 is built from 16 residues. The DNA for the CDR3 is TGTGCCAGCGTATACGACACCTTCGGTCGGAATTCACCCCTCCACTTT. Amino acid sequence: CASVYDTFGRNSPLHF.

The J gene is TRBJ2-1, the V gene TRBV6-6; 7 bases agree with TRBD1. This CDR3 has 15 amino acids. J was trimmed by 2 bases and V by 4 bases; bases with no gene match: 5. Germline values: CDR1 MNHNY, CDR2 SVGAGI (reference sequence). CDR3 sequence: CASSFRDSAYNEQFF. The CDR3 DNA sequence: TGTGCCAGCAGTTTCCGGGACAGCGCCTACAATGAGCAGTTCTTC.

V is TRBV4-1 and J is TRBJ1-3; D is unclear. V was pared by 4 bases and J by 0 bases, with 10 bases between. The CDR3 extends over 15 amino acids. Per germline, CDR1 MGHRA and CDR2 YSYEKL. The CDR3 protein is CASSRTEISGNTIYF. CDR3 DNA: TGCGCCAGCAGCCGTACAGAAATCTCTGGAAACACCATATATTTT.

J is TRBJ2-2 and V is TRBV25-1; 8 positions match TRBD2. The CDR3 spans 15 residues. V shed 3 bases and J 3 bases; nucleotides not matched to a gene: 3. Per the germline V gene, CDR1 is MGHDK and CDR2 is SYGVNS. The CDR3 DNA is TGTGCCAGCAGTGAGGCGGGGGGCGACACCGGGGAGCTGTTTTTT. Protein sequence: CASSEAGGDTGELFF.

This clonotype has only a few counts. Here the CDR3 DNA reads TGTGCCAGCAGCGTAGAAAGGGACAGGGAGAGGCCTGAAGCTTTCTTT. Protein sequence: CASSVERDRERPEAFF. The chain couples TRBV9 to TRBJ1-1; 9 positions agree with TRBD1. Unmatched junction bases numbered 9, after V lost 0 bases and J lost 6 bases. Per the germline V gene, CDR1 is SGDLS and CDR2 is YYNGEE. The CDR3 is 16 amino acids.

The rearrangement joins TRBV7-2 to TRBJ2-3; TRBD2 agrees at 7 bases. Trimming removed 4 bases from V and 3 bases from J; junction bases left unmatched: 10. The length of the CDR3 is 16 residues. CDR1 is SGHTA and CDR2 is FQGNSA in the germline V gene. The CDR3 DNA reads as TGTGCCAGCAGCTCCTCGGTGGGGCGGGGGACAGATACGCAGTATTTT. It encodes CASSSSVGRGTDTQYF.

The CDR3 reads CASRDPHTTDTQYF. DNA of the CDR3: TGTGCCAGCAGGGACCCCCACACCACAGATACGCAGTATTTT. The genes are TRBV7-2 and TRBJ2-3; D unresolved. The ends were cut back, 6 bases at V and 2 bases at J, with 12 bases in the middle. The CDR3 has 14 amino acids. From germline, CDR1 is SGHTA and CDR2 FQGNSA.

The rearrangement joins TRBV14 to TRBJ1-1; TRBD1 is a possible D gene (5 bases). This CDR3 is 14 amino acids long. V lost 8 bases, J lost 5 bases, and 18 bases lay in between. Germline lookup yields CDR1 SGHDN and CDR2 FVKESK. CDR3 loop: CASLRGVGGTEAFF. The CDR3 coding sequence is TGTGCCAGCCTAAGGGGTGTCGGGGGTACTGAAGCTTTCTTT.

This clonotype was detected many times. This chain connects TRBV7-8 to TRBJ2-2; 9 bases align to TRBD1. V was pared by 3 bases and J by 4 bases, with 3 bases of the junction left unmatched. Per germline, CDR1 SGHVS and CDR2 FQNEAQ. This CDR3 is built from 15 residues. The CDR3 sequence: CASSFGQGFTGELFF. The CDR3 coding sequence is TGTGCCAGCAGCTTTGGACAGGGGTTCACCGGGGAGCTGTTTTTT. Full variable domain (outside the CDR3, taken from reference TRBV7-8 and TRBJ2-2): GAGVSQSPRYKVAKRGQDVALRCDPISGHVSLFWYQQALGQGPEFLTYFQNEAQLDKSGLPSDRFFAERPEGSVSTLKIQRTQQEDSAVYLCASSFGQGFTGELFFGEGSRLTVL.

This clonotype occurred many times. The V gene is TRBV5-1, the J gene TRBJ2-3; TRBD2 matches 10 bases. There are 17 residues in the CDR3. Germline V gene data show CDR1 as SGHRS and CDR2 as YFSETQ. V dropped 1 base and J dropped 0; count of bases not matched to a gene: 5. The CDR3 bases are TGCGCCAGCAGCTTGACCCTTAGCGGGGGGAGCACAGATACGCAGTATTTT. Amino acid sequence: CASSLTLSGGSTDTQYF.

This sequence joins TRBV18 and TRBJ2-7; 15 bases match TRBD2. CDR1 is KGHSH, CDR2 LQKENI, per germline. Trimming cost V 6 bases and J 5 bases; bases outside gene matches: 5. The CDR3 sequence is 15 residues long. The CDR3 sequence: CASSPGLAGGNEQYF. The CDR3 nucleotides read TGTGCCAGCTCCCCCGGACTAGCGGGGGGGAACGAGCAGTACTTC.

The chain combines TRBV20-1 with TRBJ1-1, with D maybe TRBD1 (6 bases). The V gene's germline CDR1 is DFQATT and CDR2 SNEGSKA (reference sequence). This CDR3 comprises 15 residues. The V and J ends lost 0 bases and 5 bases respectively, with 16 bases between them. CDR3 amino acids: CSARDPVGGKTEAFF. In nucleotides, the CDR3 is TGCAGTGCTAGAGACCCGGTAGGGGGAAAGACTGAAGCTTTCTTT.

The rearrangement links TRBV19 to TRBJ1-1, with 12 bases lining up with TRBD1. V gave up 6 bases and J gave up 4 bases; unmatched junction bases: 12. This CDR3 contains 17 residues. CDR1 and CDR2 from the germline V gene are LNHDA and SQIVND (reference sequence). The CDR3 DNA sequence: TGTGCCAGTAGGCCTGGTTGGGACAGGGGGCTTGGCACTGAAGCTTTCTTT. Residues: CASRPGWDRGLGTEAFF.

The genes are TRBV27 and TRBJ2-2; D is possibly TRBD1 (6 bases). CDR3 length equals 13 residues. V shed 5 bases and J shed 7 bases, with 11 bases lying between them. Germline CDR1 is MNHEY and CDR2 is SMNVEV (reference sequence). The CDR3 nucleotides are TGTGCCAGCAGTATGGACAGCCTCGGGGAGCTGTTTTTT. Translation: CASSMDSLGELFF.